Listed below are T cell receptor beta chains from one sample, sequenced in a study of blood T cell repertoires in COVID-19. Profiled with immunoSEQ multiplex PCR; TCRdb holds only in-frame clones, not every one. Here the sample spans about 130,000 clones, more than 70% being singletons. Specimen: peripheral blood. Receptor source: a human donor in a cohort sampled during active COVID-19. Both conserved end residues are part of each CDR3. Each record gives: V gene, J gene, D gene, clone size, CDR3 protein, CDR3 DNA. The D gene is left open where the match is weak. Only some rows state a clone size, as once, few, many or a class for expanded clones.

TRBV30	TRBJ1-1	TRBD1	.	CAWDRDNTEAFF	TGTGCCTGGGACAGGGATAACACTGAAGCTTTCTTT
TRBV9	TRBJ1-3	TRBD1	.	CASSIPQGWAGNTIYF	TGTGCCAGCAGCATACCACAGGGGTGGGCTGGAAACACCATATATTTT
TRBV5-1	TRBJ1-6	.	once	CASSANRIKNSPLHF	TGCGCCAGCAGCGCCAACAGGATCAAGAATTCACCCCTCCACTTT
TRBV6-5	TRBJ2-1	TRBD1	.	CASSSQTGVRYEQFF	TGTGCCAGCAGTTCACAGACAGGGGTAAGGTATGAGCAGTTCTTC
TRBV6-2/TRBV6-3	TRBJ1-2	TRBD1	.	CASSYRVSTGVPDGYTF	TGTGCCAGCAGTTACAGGGTGAGCACAGGGGTACCGGATGGCTACACCTTC
TRBV19	TRBJ2-2	TRBD1	.	CASSQGARTGELFF	TGTGCCAGCAGTCAGGGGGCTAGGACCGGGGAGCTGTTTTTT
TRBV5-4	TRBJ2-5	TRBD2	.	CASSLVSGRAGWETQYF	TGTGCCAGCAGCTTGGTTAGCGGGAGGGCCGGTTGGGAGACCCAGTACTTC
TRBV5-6	TRBJ2-5	.	.	CASSFLLETQYF	TGTGCCAGCAGCTTTCTATTGGAGACCCAGTACTTC
TRBV5-1	TRBJ2-5	TRBD2	.	CASSMGLAVTQETQYF	TGCGCCAGCAGCATGGGACTAGCGGTGACTCAAGAGACCCAGTACTTC
TRBV5-4	TRBJ2-1	.	.	CASSALWDSPRGEQFF	TGTGCCAGCAGCGCCCTGTGGGACTCCCCTCGGGGTGAGCAGTTCTTC
TRBV19	TRBJ1-2	TRBD1	.	CASSSDRVRYGYTF	TGTGCCAGTAGCTCCGACAGGGTTAGGTATGGCTACACCTTC
TRBV9	TRBJ2-1	TRBD1	.	CASSARTGTGEQFF	TGTGCCAGCAGCGCCCGCACTGGGACAGGTGAGCAGTTCTTC
TRBV4-3	TRBJ2-1	TRBD2	.	CASSQGGLAGISNNEQFF	TGCGCCAGCAGCCAAGGGGGGCTAGCGGGAATTTCAAACAATGAGCAGTTCTTC
TRBV7-3	TRBJ2-1	.	.	CASSPPAANEQFF	TGTGCCAGCAGCCCCCCTGCAGCGAATGAGCAGTTCTTC
TRBV27	TRBJ1-5	.	.	CASRQYQDSNQPQHF	TGTGCCAGCAGACAGTACCAAGATAGCAATCAGCCCCAGCATTTT
TRBV5-4	TRBJ1-1	.	.	CASHGGGWGTEAFF	TGTGCCAGCCACGGTGGGGGGTGGGGCACTGAAGCTTTCTTT
TRBV30	TRBJ1-2	.	.	CAWSENGERYTF	TGTGCCTGGAGTGAAAACGGTGAGCGCTACACCTTC
TRBV19	TRBJ1-2	.	.	CASSISLRVGYGYTF	TGTGCCAGTAGTATTTCTCTCAGGGTGGGCTATGGCTACACCTTC
TRBV3-1/TRBV3-2	TRBJ1-6	TRBD1	.	CASSGDSSSYNSPLHF	TGTGCCAGCAGCGGGGACAGCAGCTCCTATAATTCACCCCTCCACTTT
TRBV7-2	TRBJ1-2	.	few	CASSLGPNPNYGYTF	TGTGCCAGCAGCTTAGGGCCAAATCCTAACTATGGCTACACCTTC
TRBV6-6	TRBJ1-3	.	.	CASSYSTGNSGNTIYF	TGTGCCAGCAGTTACTCGACAGGAAACTCTGGAAACACCATATATTTT
TRBV6-1	TRBJ1-5	.	.	CACSEGVSGWEGYQPQHF	TGTGCCTGCAGTGAAGGGGTATCCGGGTGGGAGGGGTATCAGCCCCAGCATTTT
TRBV7-2	TRBJ2-1	TRBD2	.	CASSLIGRAPNEQFF	TGTGCCAGCAGCTTGATCGGGAGGGCCCCCAATGAGCAGTTCTTC